Described below is a single T cell receptor beta chain sequence and its context. The data were produced by immunoSEQ multiplex PCR, yet TCRdb's version contains in-frame clones alone and is incomplete. The repertoire holds around 140,000 clones, approximately 94% seen once, with about 12% in the top ten. This entry comes from a study of control samples from healthy donors and cancer patients. The CDR3 runs to 18 residues. Trimming removed 5 bases from V and 0 bases from J; junction bases left unmatched: 11. Germline lookup yields CDR1 ENHRY and CDR2 SYGVKD. The clonotype was recovered from a man aged 40-55 years in good health. The rearrangement joins TRBV10-3 to TRBJ2-3; TRBD2 agrees at 10 bases. The sequenced sample consisted of blood. CDR3 coding DNA: TGTGCCATCAGTCCGGATAGCGGGGGGCGCTTTAGCACAGATACGCAGTATTTT. Amino acid sequence: CAISPDSGGRFSTDTQYF.